Sequencing of this TCR beta chain was carried out in a study of control samples from healthy donors and cancer patients. The protocol was immunoSEQ multiplex PCR, while the TCRdb copy is restricted to in-frame clones and leaves out a portion. The sample shows 55,000 to 75,000 clones, 87% of them seen only once. Germline V gives CDR1 LGHNA, CDR2 YNFKEQ. V lost 0 bases and J lost 6, with 18 bases in between. This CDR3 spans 16 amino acids. J is TRBJ2-7 and V is TRBV4-2; possible D gene TRBD1, 6 bases. The receptor comes from a woman aged 45-65 years with head and neck cancer. The sample taken for sequencing was PBMCs. DNA of the CDR3: TGTGCCAGCAGCCAAGATGAGGCAGCGACAGGACGCGAGCAGTACTTC. Translating it yields CASSQDEAATGREQYF.